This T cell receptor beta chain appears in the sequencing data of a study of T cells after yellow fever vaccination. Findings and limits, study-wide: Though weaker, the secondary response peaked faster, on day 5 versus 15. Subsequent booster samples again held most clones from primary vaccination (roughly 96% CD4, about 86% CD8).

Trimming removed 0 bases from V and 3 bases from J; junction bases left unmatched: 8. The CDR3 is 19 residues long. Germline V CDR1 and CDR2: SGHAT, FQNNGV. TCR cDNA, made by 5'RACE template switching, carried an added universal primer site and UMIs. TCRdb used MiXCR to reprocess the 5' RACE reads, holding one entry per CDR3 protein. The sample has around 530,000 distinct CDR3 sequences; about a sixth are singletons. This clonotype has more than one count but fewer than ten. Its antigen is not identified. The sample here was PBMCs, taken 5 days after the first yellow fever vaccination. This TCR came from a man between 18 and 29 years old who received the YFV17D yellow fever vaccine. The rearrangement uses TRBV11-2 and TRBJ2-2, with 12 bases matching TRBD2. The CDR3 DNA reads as TGTGCCAGCAGCTTAGATTCTAGGACTAGCGGGAAACACACCGGGGAGCTGTTTTTT. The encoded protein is CASSLDSRTSGKHTGELFF.